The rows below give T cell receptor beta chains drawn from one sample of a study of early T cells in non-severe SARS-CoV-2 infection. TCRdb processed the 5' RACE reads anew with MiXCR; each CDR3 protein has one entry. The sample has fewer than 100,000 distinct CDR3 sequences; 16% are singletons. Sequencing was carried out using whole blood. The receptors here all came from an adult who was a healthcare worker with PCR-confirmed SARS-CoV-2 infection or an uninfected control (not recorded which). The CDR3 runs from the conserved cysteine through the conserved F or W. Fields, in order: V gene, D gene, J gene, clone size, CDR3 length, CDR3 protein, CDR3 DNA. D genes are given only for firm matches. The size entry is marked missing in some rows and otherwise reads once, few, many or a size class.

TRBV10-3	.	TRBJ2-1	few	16	CAISDGQGGTYNEQFF	TGTGCCATCAGTGACGGTCAGGGGGGCACATACAATGAGCAGTTCTTC
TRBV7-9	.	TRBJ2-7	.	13	CASSPGQLYEQYF	TGTGCCAGCAGTCCCGGACAGCTCTACGAGCAGTACTTC
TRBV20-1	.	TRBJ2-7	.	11	CSARVRGEQYF	TGCAGTGCTAGAGTTCGGGGTGAGCAGTACTTC
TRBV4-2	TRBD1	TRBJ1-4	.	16	CASSRRDRGDNEKLFF	TGTGCCAGCAGCCGCCGAGACAGGGGAGATAATGAAAAACTGTTTTTT
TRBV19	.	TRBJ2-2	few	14	CASSILAYTGELFF	TGTGCCAGTAGTATCCTAGCATACACCGGGGAGCTGTTTTTT
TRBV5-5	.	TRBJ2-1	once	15	CASRRSGETYNEQFF	TGTGCCAGCAGACGCTCGGGGGAAACCTACAATGAGCAGTTCTTC
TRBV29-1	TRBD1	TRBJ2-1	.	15	CSVEDRQGAGNEQFF	TGCAGCGTTGAAGACAGACAGGGGGCTGGAAATGAGCAGTTCTTC
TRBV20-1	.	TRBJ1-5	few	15	CSAREARYSNQPQHF	TGCAGTGCTAGAGAGGCCCGTTATAGCAATCAGCCCCAGCATTTT
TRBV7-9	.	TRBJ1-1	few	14	CASSRLLANTEAFF	TGTGCCAGCAGTCGCCTGCTCGCGAACACTGAAGCTTTCTTT
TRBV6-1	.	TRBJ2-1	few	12	CATTGWNNEQFF	TGTGCCACCACAGGCTGGAACAATGAGCAGTTCTTC
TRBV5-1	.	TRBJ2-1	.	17	CASSLDFRRDPAHEQFF	TGCGCCAGCAGCTTGGATTTTCGGCGGGACCCGGCCCATGAGCAGTTCTTC